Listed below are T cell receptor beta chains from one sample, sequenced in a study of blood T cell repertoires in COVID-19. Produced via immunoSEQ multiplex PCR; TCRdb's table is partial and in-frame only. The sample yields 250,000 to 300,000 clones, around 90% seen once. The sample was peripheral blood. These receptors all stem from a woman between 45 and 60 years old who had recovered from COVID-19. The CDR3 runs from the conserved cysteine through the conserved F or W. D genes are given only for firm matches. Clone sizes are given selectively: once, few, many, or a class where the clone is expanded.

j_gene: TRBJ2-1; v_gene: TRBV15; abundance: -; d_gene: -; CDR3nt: TGTGCCACCAGCAGAGGGGGGGGCGCCTACAATGAGCAGTTCTTC; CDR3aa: CATSRGGGAYNEQFF
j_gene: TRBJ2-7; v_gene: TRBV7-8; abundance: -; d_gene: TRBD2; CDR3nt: TGTGCCAGCAGCTTAGCGGGACTAGCGCAAACCTACGAGCAGTACTTC; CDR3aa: CASSLAGLAQTYEQYF
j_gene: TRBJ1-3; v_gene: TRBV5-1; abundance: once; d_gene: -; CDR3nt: TGCGCCAGCAGCTTGACGGGAACCGAATTCTCTGGAAACACCATATATTTT; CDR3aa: CASSLTGTEFSGNTIYF
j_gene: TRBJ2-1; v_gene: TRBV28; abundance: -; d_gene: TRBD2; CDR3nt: TGTGCCAGCAGCATCGGGACTAGCGGGACTCGTGAGCAGTTCTTC; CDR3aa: CASSIGTSGTREQFF
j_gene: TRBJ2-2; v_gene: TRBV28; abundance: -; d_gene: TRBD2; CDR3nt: TGTGCCAGCAGTAACGGGACTACCAGACTAAACACCGGGGAGCTGTTTTTT; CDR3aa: CASSNGTTRLNTGELFF
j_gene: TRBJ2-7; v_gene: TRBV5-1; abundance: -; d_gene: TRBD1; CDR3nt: TGCGCCAGCAGCTACCGGGACAGGACCTACGAGCAGTACTTC; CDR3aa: CASSYRDRTYEQYF
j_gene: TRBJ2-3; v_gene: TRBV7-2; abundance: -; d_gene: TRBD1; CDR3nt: TGTGCCAGCAGCCCAGGACAGGTTTCAGATACGCAGTATTTT; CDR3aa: CASSPGQVSDTQYF
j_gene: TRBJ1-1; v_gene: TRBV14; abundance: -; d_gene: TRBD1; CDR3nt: TGTGCCAGCAGCCTAGGACAGGGCCAAGGGTTAACTGAAGCTTTCTTT; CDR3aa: CASSLGQGQGLTEAFF
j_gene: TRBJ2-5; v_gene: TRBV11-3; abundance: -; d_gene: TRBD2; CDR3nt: TGTGCCAGCAGCCAGGGACTAGTCGGTGAGACCCAGTACTTC; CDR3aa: CASSQGLVGETQYF
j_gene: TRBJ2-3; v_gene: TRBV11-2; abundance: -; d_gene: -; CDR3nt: TGTGCCAGCAGCTTAGGAGCGGATTTCACAGATACGCAGTATTTT; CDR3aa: CASSLGADFTDTQYF
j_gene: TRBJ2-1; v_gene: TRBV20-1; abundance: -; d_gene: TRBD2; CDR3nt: TGCAGTGCTAGGGGACTAGATCGTCCGTTCTTC; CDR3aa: CSARGLDRPFF
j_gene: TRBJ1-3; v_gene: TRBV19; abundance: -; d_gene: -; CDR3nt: TGTGCCAGTAGGTTGAGCTCTGGAAACACCATATATTTT; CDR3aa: CASRLSSGNTIYF
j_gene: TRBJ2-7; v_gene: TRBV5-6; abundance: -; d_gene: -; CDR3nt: TGTGCCAGCAGCTGGGGACTGGGGGTGTCCTACGAGCAGTACTTC; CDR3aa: CASSWGLGVSYEQYF
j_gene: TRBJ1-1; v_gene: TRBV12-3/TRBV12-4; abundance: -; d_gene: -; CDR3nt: TGTGCCAGCAGTTTATCGATCATGGAGGCTTTCTTT; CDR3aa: CASSLSIMEAFF
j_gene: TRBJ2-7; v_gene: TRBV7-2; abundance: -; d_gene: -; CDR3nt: TGTGCCAGCAGCCAGACACCACCCTACGAGCAGTACTTC; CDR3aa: CASSQTPPYEQYF
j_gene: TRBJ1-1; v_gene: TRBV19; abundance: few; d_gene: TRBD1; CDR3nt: TGTGCCAGTAGTAGGGGACAGCGCCTTTTGAACACTGAAGCTTTCTTT; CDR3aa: CASSRGQRLLNTEAFF
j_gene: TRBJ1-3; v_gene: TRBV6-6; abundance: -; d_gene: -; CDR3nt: TGTGCCAGCAACCTCCGGGACACGCAAAACACCATATATTTT; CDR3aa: CASNLRDTQNTIYF
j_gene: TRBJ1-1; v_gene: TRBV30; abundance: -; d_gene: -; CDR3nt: TGTGCCTGGGGAGGGGTAGCAGCTTTCTTT; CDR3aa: CAWGGVAAFF
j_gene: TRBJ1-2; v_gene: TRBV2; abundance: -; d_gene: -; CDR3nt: TGTGCCAGCAGTGAAGCGCTTCCGGGGATCTATGGCTACACCTTC; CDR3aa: CASSEALPGIYGYTF
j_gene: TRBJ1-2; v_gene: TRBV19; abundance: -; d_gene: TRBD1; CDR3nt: TGTGCCAGTAGTATGAACAGGGGAATTGGCTACACCTTC; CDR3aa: CASSMNRGIGYTF
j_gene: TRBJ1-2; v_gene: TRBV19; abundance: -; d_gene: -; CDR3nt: TGTGCCAGTAGTCCGGGACTATATGGCTACACCTTC; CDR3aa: CASSPGLYGYTF
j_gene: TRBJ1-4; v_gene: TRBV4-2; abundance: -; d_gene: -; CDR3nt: TGTGCCAGCAGCCAAGGGGCCTCACAATATGAAAAACTGTTTTTT; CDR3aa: CASSQGASQYEKLFF
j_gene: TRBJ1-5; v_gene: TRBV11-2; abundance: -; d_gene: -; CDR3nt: TGTGCCAGCAGCTCCCGGGCAGGGAATAGCAATCAGCCCCAGCATTTT; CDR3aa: CASSSRAGNSNQPQHF
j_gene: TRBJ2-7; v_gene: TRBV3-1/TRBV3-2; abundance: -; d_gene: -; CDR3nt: TGTGCCAGCAGCCCCGAGTGGTCCCCACTATCCTACGAGCAGTACTTC; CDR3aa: CASSPEWSPLSYEQYF
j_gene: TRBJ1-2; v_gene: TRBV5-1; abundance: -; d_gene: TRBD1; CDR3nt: TGCGCCAGCAGCTTGGGGCCCCAACAGGGGGACACTTCGGGCTACACCTTC; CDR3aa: CASSLGPQQGDTSGYTF
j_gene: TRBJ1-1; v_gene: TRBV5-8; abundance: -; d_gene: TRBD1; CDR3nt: TGTGCCAGCAGCTTTTGGGGACAGAAGAACACTGAAGCTTTCTTT; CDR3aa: CASSFWGQKNTEAFF
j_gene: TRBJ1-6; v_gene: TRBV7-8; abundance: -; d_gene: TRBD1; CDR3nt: TGTGCCAGCAGCTTAAGGGCGCTGCCTAACAGGGGGGGTCTGGGTTCACCCCTCCACTTT; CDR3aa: CASSLRALPNRGGLGSPLHF
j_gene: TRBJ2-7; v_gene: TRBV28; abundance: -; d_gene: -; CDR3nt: TGTGCCAGCAGTCCTACAGGTACCTACGAGCAGTACTTC; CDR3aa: CASSPTGTYEQYF
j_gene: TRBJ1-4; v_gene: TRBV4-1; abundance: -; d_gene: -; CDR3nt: TGCGCCAGCAGCCGGGGGGATGAAAAACTGTTTTTT; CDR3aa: CASSRGDEKLFF
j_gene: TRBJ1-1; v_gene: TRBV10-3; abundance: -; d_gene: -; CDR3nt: TGTGCCATCAGTACGGGGGAAGGGAGGGACACTGAAGCTTTCTTT; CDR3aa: CAISTGEGRDTEAFF
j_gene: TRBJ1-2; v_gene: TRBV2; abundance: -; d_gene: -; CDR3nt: TGTGCCAGCATCGTCGTTGCGGGGAGCATCTATGGCTACACCTTC; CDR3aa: CASIVVAGSIYGYTF
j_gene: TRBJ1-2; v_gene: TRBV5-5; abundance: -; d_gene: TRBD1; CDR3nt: TGTGCCAGCAGCTTGGCCGATCGGGACAGGGCCTTAGCTAACTATGGCTACACCTTC; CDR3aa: CASSLADRDRALANYGYTF
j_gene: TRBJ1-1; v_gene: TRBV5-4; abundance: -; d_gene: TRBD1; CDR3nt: TGTGCCAGCAGCTCACTACAGGGGAGGAGCACTGAAGCTTTCTTT; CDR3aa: CASSSLQGRSTEAFF
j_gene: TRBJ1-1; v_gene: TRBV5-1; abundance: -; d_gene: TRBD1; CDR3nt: TGCGCCAGCAGCTTGGGCGGACAGGGGGAAGCTTTCTTT; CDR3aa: CASSLGGQGEAFF
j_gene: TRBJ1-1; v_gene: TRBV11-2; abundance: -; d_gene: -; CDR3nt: TGTGCCAGCAGCTTAGTGGCTTCGACAGCAAACACTGAAGCTTTCTTT; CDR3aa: CASSLVASTANTEAFF
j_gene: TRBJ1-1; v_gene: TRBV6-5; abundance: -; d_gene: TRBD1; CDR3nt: TGTGCCAGCAGCAACGACAGGGGAACTGAAGCTTTCTTT; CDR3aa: CASSNDRGTEAFF
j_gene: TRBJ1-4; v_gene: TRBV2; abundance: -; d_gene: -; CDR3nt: TGTGCCAGCAGTGAATTCCGGGGGTTAGGAGAAAAACTGTTTTTT; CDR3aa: CASSEFRGLGEKLFF
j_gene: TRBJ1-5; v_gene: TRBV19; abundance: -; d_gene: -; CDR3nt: TGTGCCAGTAGTATAGAGCGGAACCAGCCCCAGCATTTT; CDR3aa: CASSIERNQPQHF
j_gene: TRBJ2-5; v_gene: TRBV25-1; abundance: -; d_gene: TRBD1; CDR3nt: TGTGCCAGCAGTCAAAACGGACAGGGATTTAGAGAGACCCAGTACTTC; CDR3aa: CASSQNGQGFRETQYF
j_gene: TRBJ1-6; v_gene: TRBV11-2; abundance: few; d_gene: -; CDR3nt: TGTGCCAGCAGACCGGACACGAATTCACCCCTCCACTTT; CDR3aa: CASRPDTNSPLHF
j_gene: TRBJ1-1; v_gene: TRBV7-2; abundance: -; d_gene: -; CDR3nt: TGTGCCAGCAGCTTAAGTCCGGTACTGAACACTGAAGCTTTCTTT; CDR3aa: CASSLSPVLNTEAFF